The 3 T cell receptor beta chains below all came from one sample that was sequenced in a study of CXCR3-negative and CXCR3-positive naive CD8 T cells. Whole-study results and caveats: Hydrophobicity of TRB CDR3s was greater in CXCR3-positive naive cells than in CXCR3-negative naive cells.

Their specific antigens are unknown. 5' RACE that incorporated UMI labels was used to prepare the TRB cDNA libraries. TCRdb re-called the 5' RACE reads and shows each CDR3 protein once, DNA omitted. The data show some 150,000 distinct CDR3 sequences, and the top ten clones hold about 0.3%. Sample: naive CXCR3+ CD8+ T cells from blood. The subset here: CD45RO-CCR7+CD27+CD95- naive CD8+ T cells expressing CXCR3 (TNR3+). These receptors all stem from a human donor in good health. Some clones in this sample may be carry-over from other donors' samples.

The V gene is TRBV29-1, the J gene TRBJ1-5. The CDR3 runs 13 residues. Germline V lookup: CDR1 SQVTM, CDR2 ANQGSEA. The CDR3 protein is CSVYDGENQPQHF.

The chain recombines TRBV4-1 with TRBJ2-5; the TCRdb call, TRBD1, lacks DNA for checking. Germline CDR1 and CDR2: MGHRA and YSYEKL. CDR3 size: 14 residues. CDR3 in amino acids: CASSPPGGQETQYF.

The chain has TRBV7-9 and TRBJ2-1; with no DNA, the TCRdb D assignment of TRBD1 cannot be verified. From germline, CDR1 is SEHNR and CDR2 FQNEAQ (reference sequence). This CDR3 region has 13 residues. CDR3 sequence: CASSYVNQGEQFF.